A selection of T cell receptor beta chains follows, all from one sample in a study of regulatory T cells in long-lasting Graves disease. MiXCR was run by TCRdb on the multiplex PCR reads, yielding one entry per CDR3 protein. Of about 300,000 distinct CDR3 sequences listed, roughly a fifth are singletons. Here the sequenced sample was peripheral blood mononuclear cells (PBMCs), taken when the disease was refractory, from a patient treated with antithyroid drugs. These receptors came from a female donor with Graves disease. The conserved cysteine and the conserved F or W are not part of the CDR3 here.

v_gene,j_gene,CDR3aa
TRBV28,TRBJ1-5,ASSTWGLVANQPQH
TRBV20-1,TRBJ2-1,SARTSGSYNEQF
TRBV5-5,TRBJ2-7,ASSAQTMIFSYEQY
TRBV6-4,TRBJ1-1,ASSYLRVGGANTEAF
TRBV20-1,TRBJ2-7,SAQGPSYEQY
TRBV5-1,TRBJ2-4,ASSGTGAKNIQY
TRBV19,TRBJ1-5,ASSNLLYSNQPQH
TRBV7-8,TRBJ2-7,ASSLGRTGKSSYEQY
TRBV14,TRBJ2-6,ASSQDFSGSGANVLT
TRBV28,TRBJ2-7,AGGKGVEQY
TRBV5-1,TRBJ1-4,ASSLDGRNEKLF
TRBV5-1,TRBJ2-7,ASSLEPGFSYEQY
TRBV15,TRBJ1-5,ATSPRDRAFQPQH
TRBV7-9,TRBJ1-2,ASSLGGGDGYT
TRBV20-1,TRBJ2-7,SAIGGTSGAGSYEQY
TRBV2,TRBJ2-7,ASSETSGPSGRYEQY
TRBV12-3/TRBV12-4,TRBJ1-5,ASSDAGTAYNQPQH
TRBV7-2,TRBJ2-7,ASSFSVGTGSYEQY
TRBV27,TRBJ2-5,ASSLRFPQGVRETQY
TRBV5-1,TRBJ1-2,ASSLPPGQNYGYT
TRBV28,TRBJ2-6,ASSGQGGWVLT
TRBV11-2,TRBJ2-5,ASSLGQNQETQY
TRBV30,TRBJ2-1,AWSVLAGAYNEQF
TRBV7-2,TRBJ2-7,ASSRQDYYEQY
TRBV20-1,TRBJ2-2,SPSGGRVGTGELF
TRBV6-1,TRBJ2-7,ASSPVGRFDEQY
TRBV10-3,TRBJ2-5,AISEPEAETQY
TRBV6-2/TRBV6-3,TRBJ1-1,ASSNRGSGSEAF
TRBV20-1,TRBJ2-5,SAVSGETQY
TRBV30,TRBJ2-1,ARGRLAGINEQF
TRBV28,TRBJ2-7,ASKTPGTSYEQY
TRBV7-2,TRBJ2-2,ASSLLWTSGRSTGELF
TRBV10-1,TRBJ2-2,ASSESSVLGCVTGELF
TRBV20-1,TRBJ2-7,SARAVAGGLYEQY
TRBV6-1,TRBJ1-1,ASSQSTEAF
TRBV2,TRBJ1-6,ASSEWEGLKNSPLH
TRBV28,TRBJ2-3,AILGGLAGDTQY
TRBV28,TRBJ2-1,ASSFTGTGVYNEQF
TRBV20-1,TRBJ2-5,SASNPSGSGTQY
TRBV19,TRBJ1-2,ASSTARQDGYT
TRBV9,TRBJ1-1,ASSVESVNTEAF
TRBV5-1,TRBJ2-7,ASSPTSGINEQY